Listed here is a single T cell receptor beta chain. Profiled with immunoSEQ multiplex PCR; TCRdb holds only in-frame clones, not every one. The sample yields roughly 95,000 clones, approximately 92% seen once. This entry is derived from a study of control samples from healthy donors and cancer patients. CDR1 MNHEY and CDR2 SMNVEV come from the germline V gene (reference sequence). Trimming removed 6 bases at V and 4 bases at J, with 15 bases between. The CDR3 consists of 14 residues. The chain links TRBV27 to TRBJ1-2; D not resolved. Sequencing was done on a sample of blood. The receptor's source is a human donor in good health. The donor label of this sample is uncertain. CDR3 in amino acids: CASRLGLFPYGYTF. The DNA for the CDR3 is TGTGCCAGCAGACTGGGTCTTTTTCCCTATGGCTACACCTTC.